This T cell receptor (beta chain) was captured in a study of blood T cell repertoires in COVID-19. The CDR3 loop spans 15 amino acids. Germline trimming cut 3 bases from V and 9 bases from J; bases unmatched to any gene: 7. From germline, CDR1 is SNHLY and CDR2 FYNNEI. The protocol was immunoSEQ multiplex PCR, while the TCRdb copy is restricted to in-frame clones and leaves out a portion. The top ten hold 6.5% to 8.5% of the sample, which has fewer than 200,000 clones, approximately 82% seen once. The chain has TRBV2 and TRBJ2-1, with 11 bases fitting TRBD2. This sequence originates from a middle-aged woman with COVID-19, enrolled during active disease. Sequenced material: peripheral blood. The CDR3 reads CASSDRLAGGIEQFF. CDR3 DNA: TGTGCCAGCAGTGATAGGCTAGCGGGGGGAATTGAGCAGTTCTTC. The variable domain in full, completed from reference TRBV2 and TRBJ2-1, reads EPEVTQTPSHQVTQMGQEVILRCVPISNHLYFYWYRQILGQKVEFLVSFYNNEISEKSEIFDDQFSVERPDGSNFTLKIRSTKLEDSAMYFCASSDRLAGGIEQFFGPGTRLTVL.